This T cell receptor (beta chain) emerged from a study of blood T cell repertoires in COVID-19. V was pared by 8 bases and J by 3 bases, with 16 bases between. Germline V gene lookup returns CDR1 MNHEY and CDR2 SVGAGI. The CDR3 covers 14 residues. TCRdb keeps only in-frame clones here, not all; method: immunoSEQ multiplex PCR. The sample carries 110,000 to 150,000 clones, about 79% recorded once. The V gene is TRBV6-5, the J gene TRBJ1-1, with D unclear. Sequencing was carried out using peripheral blood. The sequence was obtained from a man in his 60s with active or convalescent COVID-19. The CDR3 reads CASHDQPRDTEAFF. The CDR3 region has the DNA TGTGCCAGCCACGACCAACCGAGGGACACTGAAGCTTTCTTT.